This T cell receptor (beta chain) stems from a study of OX40 agonist ivuxolimab in advanced cancers. The CDR3 has 13 residues. CDR1 is SSHAT, CDR2 FNYEAQ, per germline (reference sequence). Study outcomes and limitations: In CD8+ T cells, expanded clones were on average more numerous than in CD4+.

Remarks on this clone: Its antigen is as yet unknown. Its ends do not fully match the called genes, so a read error is possible.

Assay used: immunoSEQ multiplex PCR; TCRdb lists only in-frame clones, some missing. Of 58,000 or so clones listed, roughly 85% are singletons. This chain joins TRBV7-7 and TRBJ2-3, with D tentatively TRBD2 (6 bases). This clonotype originated in an adult with an advanced solid tumor such as melanoma, head and neck, liver or kidney cancer. The source material was CD4+ or CD8+ T cells sorted from blood, sampled in a trial of the OX40 agonist ivuxolimab. The CDR3 DNA reads TGTGCTAGCAGCCCCCCGGGGGCAGATACGCAGTATTTT. Amino acid sequence: CASSPPGADTQYF.